This T cell receptor (beta chain) originates from a study of blood T cell repertoires in COVID-19. Study background: Sites in the United States, Italy and Spain provided acute and convalescent COVID-19 samples. T cells, B-cell-depleted T cells, or PBMCs provided the cDNA or gDNA that served as material.

Authors' methods: Using reference gene primer amplification, nucleated cell counts were estimated. Produced via immunoSEQ multiplex PCR; TCRdb's table is partial and in-frame only. The DNA gave D and trimming, while V, J and clone size come from that table. The sample lists about 150,000 clones, 65% to 90% occurring once. The sequenced material came from peripheral blood. The sequence came from a woman aged 45-60 years with acute or convalescent COVID-19.

The CDR3 bases are TGTGCCAGCACCCTGGAGGGAATGGCCACCATATATTTT. It specifies CASTLEGMATIYF. The chain recombines TRBV2 with TRBJ1-3; D gene unclear. The germline V and J ends were trimmed by 7 bases and 9 bases, with 16 bases remaining between them. Germline V CDR1 and CDR2: SNHLY, FYNNEI. This CDR3 region has 13 residues. The full variable domain, its missing parts supplied by reference TRBV2 and TRBJ1-3, is EPEVTQTPSHQVTQMGQEVILRCVPISNHLYFYWYRQILGQKVEFLVSFYNNEISEKSEIFDDQFSVERPDGSNFTLKIRSTKLEDSAMYFCASTLEGMATIYFGEGSWLTVV.